A single sample gave rise to the 2 T cell receptor beta chains below, sequenced in a study of sequential checkpoint blockade in melanoma (dated by TCRdb to about 2019). Library preparation was by the immunoSEQ multiplex PCR assay. What TCRdb holds here is the immuneACCESS table cut down to in-frame rearrangements. Part of the clones is not present; checked against another copy, under half of the missing clones reflect an unresolved V gene, and the others are unexplained. The sample table records about 2,300 clones; about 20% of these occur just once. About a fifth of the sample is taken by the ten largest. The treatment or condition label on this specimen signifies: randomized to nivolumab then ipilimumab (arm A) or the reverse (arm B). The input for sequencing was tumor tissue (inferred from file names), taken from a patient given nivolumab and ipilimumab in sequence. These receptors originate from a human donor with melanoma.

There are many counts of this clone. V and J are TRBV11-3 and TRBJ1-5; no definite D call. Trimming took off 5 bases at V and 4 bases at J, with 12 bases between the two ends. From germline, CDR1 is SGHNT and CDR2 YENEEA. The CDR3 is 14 residues long. The CDR3 is CASSPLRVNQPQHF. The CDR3 DNA reads TGTGCCAGCAGCCCGCTTCGGGTTAATCAGCCCCAGCATTTT.

This clone was counted between two and nine times. The V gene is TRBV6-1, the J gene TRBJ1-2, with 7 bases that match TRBD1. Germline lookup yields CDR1 MNHNS and CDR2 SASEGT. Trimming removed 1 base from V and 1 base from J; junction bases left unmatched: 3. CDR3 size: 15 residues. In nucleotides, the CDR3 is TGTGCCAGCAGTGAAGGACAGGGACGTAACTATGGCTACACCTTC. This gives the protein CASSEGQGRNYGYTF.